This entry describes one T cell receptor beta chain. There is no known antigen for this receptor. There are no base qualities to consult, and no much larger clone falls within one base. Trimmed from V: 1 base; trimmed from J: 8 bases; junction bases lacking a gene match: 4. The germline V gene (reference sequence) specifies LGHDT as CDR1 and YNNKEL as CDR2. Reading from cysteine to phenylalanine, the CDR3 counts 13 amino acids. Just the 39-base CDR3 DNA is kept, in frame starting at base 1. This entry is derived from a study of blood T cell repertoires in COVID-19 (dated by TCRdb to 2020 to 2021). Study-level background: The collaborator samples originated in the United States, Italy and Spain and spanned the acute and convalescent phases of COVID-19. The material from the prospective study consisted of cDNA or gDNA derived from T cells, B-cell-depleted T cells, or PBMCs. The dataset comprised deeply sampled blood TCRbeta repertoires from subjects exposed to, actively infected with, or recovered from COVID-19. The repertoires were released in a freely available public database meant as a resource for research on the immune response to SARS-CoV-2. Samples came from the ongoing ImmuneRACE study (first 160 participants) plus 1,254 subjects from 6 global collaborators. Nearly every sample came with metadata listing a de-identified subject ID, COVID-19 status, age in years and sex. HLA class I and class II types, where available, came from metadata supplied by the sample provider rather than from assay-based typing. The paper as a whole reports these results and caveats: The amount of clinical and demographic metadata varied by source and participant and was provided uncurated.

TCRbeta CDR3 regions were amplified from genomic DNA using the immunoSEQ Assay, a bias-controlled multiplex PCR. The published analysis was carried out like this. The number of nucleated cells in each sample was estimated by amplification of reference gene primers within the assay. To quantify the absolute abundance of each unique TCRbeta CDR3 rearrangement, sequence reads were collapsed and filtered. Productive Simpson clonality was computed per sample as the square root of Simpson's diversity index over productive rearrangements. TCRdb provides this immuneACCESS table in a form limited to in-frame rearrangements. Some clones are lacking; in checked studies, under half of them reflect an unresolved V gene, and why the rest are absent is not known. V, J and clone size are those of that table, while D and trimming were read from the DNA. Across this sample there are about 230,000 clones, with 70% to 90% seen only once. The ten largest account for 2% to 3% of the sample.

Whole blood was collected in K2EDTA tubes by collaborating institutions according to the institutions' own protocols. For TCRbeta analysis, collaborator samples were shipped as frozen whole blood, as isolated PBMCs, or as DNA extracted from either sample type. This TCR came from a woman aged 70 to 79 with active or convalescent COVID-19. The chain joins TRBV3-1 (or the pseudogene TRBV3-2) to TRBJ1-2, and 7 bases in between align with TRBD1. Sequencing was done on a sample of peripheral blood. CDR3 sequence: CASSQAGGQGYTF. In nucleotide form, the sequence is TGTGCCAGCAGCCAAGCAGGGGGTCAGGGCTACACCTTC.